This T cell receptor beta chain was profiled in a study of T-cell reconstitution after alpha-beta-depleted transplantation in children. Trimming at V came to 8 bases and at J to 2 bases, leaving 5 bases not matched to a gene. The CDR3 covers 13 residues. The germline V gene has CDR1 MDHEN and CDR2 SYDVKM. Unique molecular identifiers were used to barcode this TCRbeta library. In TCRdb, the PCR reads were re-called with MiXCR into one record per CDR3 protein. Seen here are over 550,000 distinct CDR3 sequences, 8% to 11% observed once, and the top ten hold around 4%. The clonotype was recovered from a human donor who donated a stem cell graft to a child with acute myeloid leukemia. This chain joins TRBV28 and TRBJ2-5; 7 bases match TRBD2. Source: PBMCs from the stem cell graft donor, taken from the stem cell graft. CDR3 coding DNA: TGTGCCAGCCTTAGCGGGCTTCAAGAGACCCAGTACTTC. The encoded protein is CASLSGLQETQYF.